This TCR beta chain originates from a study of CD4+ T cells in melanoma. General observations from the study: Neoantigen-specific CD4+ T cells in melanoma reportedly had diverse differentiation states. A reported correlation linked neoantigen-specific CD4+ T cells to CD8+, macrophage and B cell function.

V gave up 5 bases and J gave up 8 bases, with 13 bases separating them. Germline V gene data show CDR1 as SEHNR and CDR2 as FQNEAQ (reference sequence). This CDR3 has 13 amino acids. Using immunoSEQ multiplex PCR, the repertoire was profiled, and TCRdb retains in-frame clones only, with some absent. The table lists about 50,000 clones, roughly nine tenths of them singletons. In regard to this clone: The antigen remains undetermined.

The J gene is TRBJ2-1, the V gene TRBV7-9, with D perhaps TRBD2 (6 bases). The sample taken for sequencing was peripheral blood. The TCR sequence derives from a human donor with melanoma. The DNA of the CDR3 is TGTGCCAGCAGCCCCCCCCCGGGGGATGAGCAGTTCTTC. Its translation is CASSPPPGDEQFF.